The TCR beta chain under discussion was sequenced for a study of cytomegalovirus exposure and HLA in healthy donors. Germline V gives CDR1 MNHNS, CDR2 SASEGT. The V gene end was trimmed by 5 bases and the J gene end by 4 bases; junction bases not matched to a gene: 3. The CDR3 covers 14 residues. The PCR was carried out with 60 Vbeta primers and 13 Jbeta primers. Sequencing was performed with immunoSEQ multiplex PCR; in TCRdb, only in-frame clones are kept and a portion is missing. The sample gives 150,000 to 200,000 clones, around four fifths of which show up once; roughly 1.6% is in the top ten. The receptor's source is a man aged 50 to 60 in good health and CMV-seronegative. The sequenced sample was PBMCs. The chain combines TRBV6-1 with TRBJ1-4; 8 bases are a match to TRBD1. CDR3 nucleotide sequence: TGTGCCAGCAGTCTTGACAGGGGTAATGAAAAACTGTTTTTT. Amino acid sequence: CASSLDRGNEKLFF.